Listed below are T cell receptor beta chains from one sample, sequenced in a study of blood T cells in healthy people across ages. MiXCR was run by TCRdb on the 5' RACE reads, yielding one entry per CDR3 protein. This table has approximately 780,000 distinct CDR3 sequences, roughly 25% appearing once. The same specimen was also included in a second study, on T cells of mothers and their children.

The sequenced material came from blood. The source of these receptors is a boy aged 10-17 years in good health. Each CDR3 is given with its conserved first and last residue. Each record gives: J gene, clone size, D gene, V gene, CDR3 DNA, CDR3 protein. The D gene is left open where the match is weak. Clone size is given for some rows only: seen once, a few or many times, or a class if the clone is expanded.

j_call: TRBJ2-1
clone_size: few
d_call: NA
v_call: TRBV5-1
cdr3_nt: TGCGCCAGCAGTAGAATAAGGGTCGGGAATGAGCAGTTCTTC
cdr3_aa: CASSRIRVGNEQFF

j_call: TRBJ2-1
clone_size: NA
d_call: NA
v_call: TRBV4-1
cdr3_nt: TGCGCCAGCAGCCTTTCCCACCCGACCCCCTACAATGAGCAGTTCTTC
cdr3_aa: CASSLSHPTPYNEQFF

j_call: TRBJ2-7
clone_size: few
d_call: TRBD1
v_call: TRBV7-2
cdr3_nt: TGTGCCAGCAGCCGCCGGACAGGGGGCTCCTACGAGCAGTACTTC
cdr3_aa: CASSRRTGGSYEQYF

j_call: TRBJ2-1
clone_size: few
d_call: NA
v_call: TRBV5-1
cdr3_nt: TGCGCCAGCAGCTTGGGGGGGGCTGACTTCTACAATGAGCAGTTCTTC
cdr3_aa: CASSLGGADFYNEQFF

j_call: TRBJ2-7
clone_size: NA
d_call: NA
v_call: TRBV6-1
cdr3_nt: TGTGCCAGCAGTGAATTGCACCTATCTTCCTACGAGCAGTACTTC
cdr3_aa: CASSELHLSSYEQYF

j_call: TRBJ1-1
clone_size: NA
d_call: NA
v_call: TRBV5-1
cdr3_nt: TGCGCCAGCAGCTACGGGACATTGAACACTGAAGCTTTCTTT
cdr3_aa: CASSYGTLNTEAFF

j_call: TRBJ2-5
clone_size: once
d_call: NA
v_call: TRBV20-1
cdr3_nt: TGCAGTGCTAGAGATTACGCGGTACCAGAGACCCAGTACTTC
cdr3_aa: CSARDYAVPETQYF

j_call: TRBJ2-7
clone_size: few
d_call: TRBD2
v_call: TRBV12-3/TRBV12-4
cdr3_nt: TGTGCCAGCAGTCCCGGGAGGGGAACTTACGAGCAGTACTTC
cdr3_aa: CASSPGRGTYEQYF

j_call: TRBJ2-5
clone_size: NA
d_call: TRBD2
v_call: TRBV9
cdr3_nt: TGTGCCAGCAGCCCCCGGGGAGCGGGGCCGCAAGAGACCCAGTACTTC
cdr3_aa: CASSPRGAGPQETQYF

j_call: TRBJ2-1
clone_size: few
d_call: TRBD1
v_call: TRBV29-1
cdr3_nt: TGCAGCGGGGTCCGGGACAGTTACAATGAGCAGTTCTTC
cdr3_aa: CSGVRDSYNEQFF

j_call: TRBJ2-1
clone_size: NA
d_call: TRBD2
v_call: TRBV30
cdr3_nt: TGTGCCTGGAGTGTGAGGACTAGCGGACTTAGCTCCTACAATGAGCAGTTCTTC
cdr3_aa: CAWSVRTSGLSSYNEQFF

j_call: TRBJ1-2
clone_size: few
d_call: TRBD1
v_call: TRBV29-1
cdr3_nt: TGCAGCGTTGCCACCGGGACAGGGGGCCCTAATGGCTACACCTTC
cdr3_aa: CSVATGTGGPNGYTF

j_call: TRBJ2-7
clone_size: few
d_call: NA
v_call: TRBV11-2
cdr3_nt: TGTGCCAGCAGCTTAGGGTGGCGGGGGCTTTACGAGCAGTACTTC
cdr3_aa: CASSLGWRGLYEQYF

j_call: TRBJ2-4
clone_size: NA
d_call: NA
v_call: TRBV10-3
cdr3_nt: TGTGCCATCAGTGATGGCGGTCAGTCCAAAAACATTCAGTACTTC
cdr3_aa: CAISDGGQSKNIQYF

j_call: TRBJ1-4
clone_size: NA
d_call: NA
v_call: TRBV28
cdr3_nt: TGTGCCAGTGGGGACTCCTATGAAAAACTGTTTTTT
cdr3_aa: CASGDSYEKLFF

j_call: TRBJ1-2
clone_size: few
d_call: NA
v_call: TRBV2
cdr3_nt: TGTGCCAGCAACCCTGCCTTGGGGGGCTACACCTTC
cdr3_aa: CASNPALGGYTF

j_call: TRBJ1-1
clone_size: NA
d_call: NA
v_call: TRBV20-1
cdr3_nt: TGCAGTGCTATACAGGGGAACACTGAAGCTTTCTTT
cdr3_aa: CSAIQGNTEAFF

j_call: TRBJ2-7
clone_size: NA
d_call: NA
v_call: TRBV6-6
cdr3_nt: TGTGCCAGCAGTTACGGTCGGGGGCCCTACGAGCAGTACTTC
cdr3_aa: CASSYGRGPYEQYF

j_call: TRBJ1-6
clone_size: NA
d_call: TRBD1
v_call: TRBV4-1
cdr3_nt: TGCGCCAGCAGCCCCGCGACCAGGGACAGGGGGTCACCCCTCCACTTT
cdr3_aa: CASSPATRDRGSPLHF

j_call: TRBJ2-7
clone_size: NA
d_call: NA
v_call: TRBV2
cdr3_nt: TGTGCCAGCGCGGAACAAGTTATAGCCTACGAGCAGTACTTC
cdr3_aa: CASAEQVIAYEQYF

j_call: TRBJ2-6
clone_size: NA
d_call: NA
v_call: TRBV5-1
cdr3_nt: TGCGCCAGCAGCTCCGTCCGCTCTGGGGCCAACGTCCTGACTTTC
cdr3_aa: CASSSVRSGANVLTF

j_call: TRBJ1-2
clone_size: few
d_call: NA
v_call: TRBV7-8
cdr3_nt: TGTGCCAGCAGCCTCCTCCAGGGAGAAGGAGGCTACACCTTC
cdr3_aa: CASSLLQGEGGYTF

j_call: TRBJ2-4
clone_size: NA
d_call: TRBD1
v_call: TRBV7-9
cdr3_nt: TGTGCCAGCAGCACCGGACAGGGGATTTCCAAAAACATTCAGTACTTC
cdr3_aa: CASSTGQGISKNIQYF

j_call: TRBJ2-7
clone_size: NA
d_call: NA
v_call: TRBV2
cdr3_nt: TGTGCCAGCAGTGAAGCCCAGCGGGAGACAGGGGTCGAGCAGTACTTC
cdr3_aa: CASSEAQRETGVEQYF

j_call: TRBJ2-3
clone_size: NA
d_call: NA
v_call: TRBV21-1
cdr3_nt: TGTGCCAGCAGCCAAGGAGAGGGCACAGATACGCAGTATTTT
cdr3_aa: CASSQGEGTDTQYF

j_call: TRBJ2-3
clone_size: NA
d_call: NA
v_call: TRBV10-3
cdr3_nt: TGTGCCATCAGGCTTCCACGGGCCAGGACAGATACACAGTATTTT
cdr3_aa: CAIRLPRARTDTQYF

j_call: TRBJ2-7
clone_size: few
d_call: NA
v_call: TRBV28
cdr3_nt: TGTGCCAGCAGTTGGGAGGTGGAGAACACGAGCTCCTACGAGCAGTACTTC
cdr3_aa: CASSWEVENTSSYEQYF

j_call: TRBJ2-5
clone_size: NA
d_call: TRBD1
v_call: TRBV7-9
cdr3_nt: TGTGCCAGCAGCCCGTCCGGGACAGGGGGCAAGGAGACCCAGTACTTC
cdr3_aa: CASSPSGTGGKETQYF

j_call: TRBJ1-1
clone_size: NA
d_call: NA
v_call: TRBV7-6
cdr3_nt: TGTGCCACCAGCGGAACAGGCACTGAAGCTTTCTTT
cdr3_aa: CATSGTGTEAFF

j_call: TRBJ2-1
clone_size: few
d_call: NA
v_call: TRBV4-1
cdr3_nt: TGCGCCAGCAGCCAAGATGAGCGTGAGCAGTTCTTC
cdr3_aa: CASSQDEREQFF

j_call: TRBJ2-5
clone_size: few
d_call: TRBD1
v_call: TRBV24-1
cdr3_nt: TGTGCCACCAGTGATTACCGGGACAGGGGATCCGGGGAGACCCAGTACTTC
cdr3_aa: CATSDYRDRGSGETQYF

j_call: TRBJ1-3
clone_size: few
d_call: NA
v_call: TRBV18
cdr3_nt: TGTGCCAGCTCACCCCAGCGCCACTCTGGAAACACCATATATTTT
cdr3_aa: CASSPQRHSGNTIYF

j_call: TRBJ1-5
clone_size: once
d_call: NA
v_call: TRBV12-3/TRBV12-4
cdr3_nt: TGTGCCAGCAGCCCAAAAGGGGGGGTTTATAGCAATCAGCCCCAGCATTTT
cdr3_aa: CASSPKGGVYSNQPQHF

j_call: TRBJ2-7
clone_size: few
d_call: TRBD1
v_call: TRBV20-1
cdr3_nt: TGCAGTGCTAATGAGGACAGGTATGACGAGCAGTACTTC
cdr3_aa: CSANEDRYDEQYF

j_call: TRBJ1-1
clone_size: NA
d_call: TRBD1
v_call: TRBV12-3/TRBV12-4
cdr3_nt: TGTGCCAGCAGTTTAGGGGGGACAGGGAGGACTGAAGCTTTCTTT
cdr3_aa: CASSLGGTGRTEAFF

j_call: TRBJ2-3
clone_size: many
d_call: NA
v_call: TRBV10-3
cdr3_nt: TGTGCCATCAGTGAGTCGATAGATACGCAGTATTTT
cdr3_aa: CAISESIDTQYF

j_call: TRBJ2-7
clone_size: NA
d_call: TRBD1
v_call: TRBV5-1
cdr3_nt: TGCGCCAGCAGCGCGGGGACAGGCAGTCTCTACGAGCAGTACTTC
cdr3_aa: CASSAGTGSLYEQYF

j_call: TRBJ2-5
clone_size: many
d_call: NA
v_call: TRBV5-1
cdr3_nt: TGTGCCAGCAGCTTAGGGGCCCAAGAGACCCAGTACTTC
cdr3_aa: CASSLGAQETQYF

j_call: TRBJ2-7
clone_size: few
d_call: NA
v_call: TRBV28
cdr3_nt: TGTGCCAGCAGTTTTTTTTTCGGCAGGCTTCGCGAGCAGTACTTC
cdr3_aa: CASSFFFGRLREQYF

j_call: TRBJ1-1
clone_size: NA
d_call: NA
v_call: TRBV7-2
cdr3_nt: TGTGCCAGCAGCTCGGGGGAGATCGCTTTCTTT
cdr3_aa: CASSSGEIAFF

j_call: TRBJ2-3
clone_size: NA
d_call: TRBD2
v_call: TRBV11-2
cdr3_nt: TGTGCCGGCAAAGAACTAGCGGGGAGCACAGATACGCAGTATTTT
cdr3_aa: CAGKELAGSTDTQYF

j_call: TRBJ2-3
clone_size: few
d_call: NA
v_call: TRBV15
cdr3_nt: TGTGCCACCAGCAGAGACGGAGACGGCACAGATACGCAGTATTTT
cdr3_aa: CATSRDGDGTDTQYF

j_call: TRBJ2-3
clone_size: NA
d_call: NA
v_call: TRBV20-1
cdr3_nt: TGCAGTGCTGGTACAGGGTCAGATACGCAGTATTTT
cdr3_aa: CSAGTGSDTQYF

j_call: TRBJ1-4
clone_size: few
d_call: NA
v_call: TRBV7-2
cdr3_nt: TGTGCCAGCAGCCCGTTAGCGCACGATGAAAAGCTGTTTTTT
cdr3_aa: CASSPLAHDEKLFF

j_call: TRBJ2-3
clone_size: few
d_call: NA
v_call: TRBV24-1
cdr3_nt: TGTGCTGGTTATACGCAGTATTTT
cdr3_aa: CAGYTQYF